This TCR beta chain derives from a study of cytomegalovirus exposure and HLA in healthy donors. For this clone: Its specificity is not known.

Each donor was nominally healthy when sampled (though unrecorded immune exposures were likely). PCR used 60 Vbeta primers and 13 Jbeta primers. The assay was immunoSEQ multiplex PCR, and TCRdb's table has in-frame clones only and misses some. Here the sample spans over 50,000 clones, 55% to 75% being singletons. Study findings and constraints: Most TCR sequences showed up rarely, but some public TCRs showed up in many donors.

The TCR comes from a man aged 35-49 years in good health and CMV-seropositive. The sequenced material came from PBMCs.

Here the CDR3 DNA reads TGTGCCAGCTCGTTGGGACTAGCCTTAGGCGAGCAGTACTTC. Translation: CASSLGLALGEQYF. The V call is TRBV18, the J call TRBJ2-7; 9 bases are a match to TRBD2. Germline CDR1 and CDR2: KGHSH and LQKENI. The ends lost 6 bases at V and 6 bases at J; junction bases unmatched: 9. The CDR3 sequence is 14 residues long. The whole variable domain, filled in from reference TRBV18 and TRBJ2-7, reads NAGVMQNPRHLVRRRGQEARLRCSPMKGHSHVYWYRQLPEEGLKFMVYLQKENIIDESGMPKERFSAEFPKEGPSILRIQQVVRGDSAAYFCASSLGLALGEQYFGPGTRLTVT.